This record looks at one TCR beta chain sequence and its context. Its antigen is still unknown. The entry originates in a study of OX40 agonist ivuxolimab in advanced cancers. About the research overall: The dose-escalation group included hepatocellular carcinoma, melanoma, renal cell carcinoma and head and neck cancer. Partial responses were achieved by three patients, one with hepatocellular carcinoma and two with cutaneous melanoma.

The method was immunoSEQ multiplex PCR; TCRdb's version includes in-frame clones alone and lacks a portion of them. The sample includes some 19,000 clones, around two thirds of them seen just once. Whole-study results and caveats: Specificity for antigen went undetermined in the expanded peripheral T cells. At doses 0.1 to 3.0 mg/kg, CD4+ and CD8+ clones expanded.

V was trimmed by 10 bases and J by 4 bases, leaving 19 bases between them. CDR1 MNHEY and CDR2 SMNVEV come from the germline V gene (reference sequence). The CDR3 loop spans 14 amino acids. The J gene is TRBJ1-2, the V gene TRBV27, with D maybe TRBD1 (6 bases). This specimen was CD4+ or CD8+ T cells sorted from blood, taken in a trial of the OX40 agonist ivuxolimab. The receptor's source is an adult with an advanced solid tumor such as melanoma, head and neck, liver or kidney cancer. The CDR3 DNA sequence: TGTGCCACCGGAAGCGACAGGTTTTCCTATGGCTACACCTTC. Protein sequence: CATGSDRFSYGYTF.